This T cell receptor (beta chain) was profiled in a study of blood T cell repertoires in COVID-19. Study as a whole: Both acute and convalescent COVID-19 samples were obtained from the United States, Italy and Spain. In each case, the material was cDNA or gDNA derived from T cells, B-cell-depleted T cells, or PBMCs.

Germline V gene lookup returns CDR1 MNHEY and CDR2 SVGEGT. This CDR3 is 17 amino acids long. Trimming stripped 0 bases from V and 4 bases from J, with 18 bases between. Methods used by the authors: Counts of nucleated cells, estimated from reference gene primer amplification, were obtained. Measured with immunoSEQ multiplex PCR; TCRdb has only the in-frame clones, and not every one. The V and J calls and the clone size are those of that table, but D and trimming were determined from the DNA. The data show about 46,000 clones, 75% to 90% seen once. The rearrangement joins TRBV6-2 or TRBV6-3 to TRBJ2-5, with no clear D. The sequenced material came from peripheral blood. This receptor was identified in a human donor in a cohort sampled during active COVID-19. The donor label of this sample is uncertain. CDR3 in DNA: TGTGCCAGCAGTTACTCGATAGACACCTCGAACAGAGAGACCCAGTACTTC. Protein product: CASSYSIDTSNRETQYF.